The entry below describes one T cell receptor beta chain. Its target is not known. The data belong to a study of CD8 T cells in ankylosing spondylitis. Study findings and constraints: A motif in TCR beta, a set of seven to nine highly homologous variants, appeared characteristic of ankylosing spondylitis blood.

Each CDR3 protein gets one entry after TCRdb re-called the 5' RACE reads with MiXCR. The table lists 670,000 or so distinct CDR3 sequences, under 20% of them singletons, with approximately 18% in the top ten. CDR1 is MDHEN and CDR2 is SYDVKM in the germline V gene. This CDR3 contains 12 residues. Trimming took off 3 bases at V and 8 bases at J, with 10 bases between the two ends. The sequencing sample was made of blood, either unsorted or a sorted T cell fraction (not recorded which). The V and J genes are TRBV28 and TRBJ1-1; D ambiguous. This clonotype originated in a male donor with ankylosing spondylitis. The CDR3 coding sequence is TGTGCCAGCAGTTTCCTCGGGCGAGAAGCTTTCTTT. Translation gives CASSFLGREAFF.